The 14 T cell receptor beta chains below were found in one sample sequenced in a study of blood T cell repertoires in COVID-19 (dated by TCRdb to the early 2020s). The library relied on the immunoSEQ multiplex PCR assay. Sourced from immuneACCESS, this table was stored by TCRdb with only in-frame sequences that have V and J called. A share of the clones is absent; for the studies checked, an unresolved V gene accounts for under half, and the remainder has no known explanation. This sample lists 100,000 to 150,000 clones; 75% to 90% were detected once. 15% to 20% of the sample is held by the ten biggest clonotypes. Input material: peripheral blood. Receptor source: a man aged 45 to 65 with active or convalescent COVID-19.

The CDR3 nucleotides read TGCAGCGTTGAAAGGGGACAGTCTAACTATGGCTACACCTTC. Translation: CSVERGQSNYGYTF. The chain is built from TRBV29-1 and TRBJ1-2, with 7 bases that match TRBD1. Germline loops: CDR1 SQVTM, CDR2 ANQGSEA. CDR3 size: 14 residues. V shed 2 bases and J 0 bases; nucleotides not matched to a gene: 3.

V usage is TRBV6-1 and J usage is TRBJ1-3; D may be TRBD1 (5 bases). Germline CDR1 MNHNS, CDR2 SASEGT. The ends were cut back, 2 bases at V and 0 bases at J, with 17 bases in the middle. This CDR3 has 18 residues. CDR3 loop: CASSETTDFVSSGNTIYF. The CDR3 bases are TGTGCCAGCAGTGAAACGACAGACTTCGTCTCCTCTGGAAACACCATATATTTT.

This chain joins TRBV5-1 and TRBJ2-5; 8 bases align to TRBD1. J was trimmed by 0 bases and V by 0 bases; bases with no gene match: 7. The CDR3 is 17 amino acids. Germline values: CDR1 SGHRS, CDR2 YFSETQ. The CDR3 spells CASSLGPGTGYQETQYF. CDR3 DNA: TGCGCCAGCAGCTTGGGCCCCGGGACAGGATACCAAGAGACCCAGTACTTC. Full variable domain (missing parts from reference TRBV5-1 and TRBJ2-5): KAGVTQTPRYLIKTRGQQVTLSCSPISGHRSVSWYQQTPGQGLQFLFEYFSETQRNKGNFPGRFSGRQFSNSRSEMNVSTLELGDSALYLCASSLGPGTGYQETQYFGPGTRLLVL.

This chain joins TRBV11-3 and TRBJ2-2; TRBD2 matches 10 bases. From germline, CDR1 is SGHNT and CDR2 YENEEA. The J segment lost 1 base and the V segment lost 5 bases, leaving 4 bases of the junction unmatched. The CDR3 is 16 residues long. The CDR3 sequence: CASSERTSGNTGELFF. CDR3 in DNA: TGTGCCAGCAGCGAGCGGACTAGCGGGAACACCGGGGAGCTGTTTTTT.

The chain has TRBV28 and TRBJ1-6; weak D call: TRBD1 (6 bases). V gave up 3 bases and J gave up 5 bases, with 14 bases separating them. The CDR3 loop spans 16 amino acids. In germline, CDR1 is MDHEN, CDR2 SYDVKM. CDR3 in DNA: TGTGCCAGCAGTTTTCCCCCGACAGGACATAATTCACCCCTCCACTTT. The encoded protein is CASSFPPTGHNSPLHF. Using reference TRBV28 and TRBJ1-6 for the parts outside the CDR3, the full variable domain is DVKVTQSSRYLVKRTGEKVFLECVQDMDHENMFWYRQDPGLGLRLIYFSYDVKMKEKGDIPEGYSVSREKKERFSLILESASTNQTSMYLCASSFPPTGHNSPLHFGNGTRLTVT.

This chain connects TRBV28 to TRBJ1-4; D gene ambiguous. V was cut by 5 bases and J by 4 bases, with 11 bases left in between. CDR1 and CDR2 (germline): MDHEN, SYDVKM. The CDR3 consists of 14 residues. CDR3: CASSGPSFNEKLFF. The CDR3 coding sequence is TGTGCCAGCAGTGGCCCCAGTTTTAATGAAAAACTGTTTTTT.

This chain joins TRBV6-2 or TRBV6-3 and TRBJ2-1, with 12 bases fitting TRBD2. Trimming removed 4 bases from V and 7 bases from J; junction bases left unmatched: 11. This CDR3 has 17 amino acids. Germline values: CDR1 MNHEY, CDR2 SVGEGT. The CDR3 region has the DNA TGTGCCAGCAGTTCCGCTAGCGGGGGGGCCATAGTTAATGAGCAGTTCTTC. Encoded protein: CASSSASGGAIVNEQFF.

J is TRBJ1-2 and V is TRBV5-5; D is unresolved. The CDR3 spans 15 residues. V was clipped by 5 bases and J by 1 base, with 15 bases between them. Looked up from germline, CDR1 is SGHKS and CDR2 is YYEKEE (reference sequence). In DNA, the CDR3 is TGTGCCAGCAGGCAGGAGGGAGGGAATAACTATGGCTACACCTTC. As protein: CASRQEGGNNYGYTF.

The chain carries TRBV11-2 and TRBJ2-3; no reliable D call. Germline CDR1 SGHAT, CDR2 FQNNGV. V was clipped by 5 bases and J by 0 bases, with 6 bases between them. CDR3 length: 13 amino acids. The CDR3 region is CASSRGSTDTQYF. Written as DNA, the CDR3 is TGTGCCAGCAGCCGCGGAAGCACAGATACGCAGTATTTT. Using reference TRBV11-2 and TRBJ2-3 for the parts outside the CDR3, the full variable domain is EAGVAQSPRYKIIEKRQSVAFWCNPISGHATLYWYQQILGQGPKLLIQFQNNGVVDDSQLPKDRFSAERLKGVDSTLKIQPAKLEDSAVYLCASSRGSTDTQYFGPGTRLTVL.

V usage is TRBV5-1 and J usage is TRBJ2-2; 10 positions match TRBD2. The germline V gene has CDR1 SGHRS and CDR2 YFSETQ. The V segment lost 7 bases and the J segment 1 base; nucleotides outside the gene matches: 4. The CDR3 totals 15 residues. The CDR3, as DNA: TGCGCCAGCTTTCCTAGCGGGGGGAACACCGGGGAGCTGTTTTTT. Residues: CASFPSGGNTGELFF.

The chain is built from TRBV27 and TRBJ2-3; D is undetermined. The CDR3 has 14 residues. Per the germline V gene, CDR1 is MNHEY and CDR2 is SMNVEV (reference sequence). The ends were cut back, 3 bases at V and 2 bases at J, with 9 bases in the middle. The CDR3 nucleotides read TGTGCCAGCAGTTTTTCTCCTTACACAGATACGCAGTATTTT. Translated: CASSFSPYTDTQYF.

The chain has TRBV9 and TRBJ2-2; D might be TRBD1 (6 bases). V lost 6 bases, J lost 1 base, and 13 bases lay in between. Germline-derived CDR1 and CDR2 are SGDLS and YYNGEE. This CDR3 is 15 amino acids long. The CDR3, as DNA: TGTGCCAGCACCCGGGGCAGGGGGAACACCGGGGAGCTGTTTTTT. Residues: CASTRGRGNTGELFF.

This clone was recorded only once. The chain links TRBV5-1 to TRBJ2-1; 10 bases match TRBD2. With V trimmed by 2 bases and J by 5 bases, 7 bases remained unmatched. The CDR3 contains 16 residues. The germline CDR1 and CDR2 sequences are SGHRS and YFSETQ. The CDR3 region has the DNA TGCGCCAGCAGCTTCTCAGCGGGGGGGTCAAACAATGAGCAGTTCTTC. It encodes CASSFSAGGSNNEQFF.

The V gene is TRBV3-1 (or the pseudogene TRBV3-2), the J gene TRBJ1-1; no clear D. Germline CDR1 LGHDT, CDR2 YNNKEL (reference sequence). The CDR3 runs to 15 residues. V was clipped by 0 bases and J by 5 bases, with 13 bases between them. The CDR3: CASSQDIRAWTEAFF. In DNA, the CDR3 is TGTGCCAGCAGCCAAGATATCAGAGCGTGGACTGAAGCTTTCTTT.